This T cell receptor (beta chain) was documented in a study of cytomegalovirus exposure and HLA in healthy donors. PCR employed 60 Vbeta and 13 Jbeta primers. Sequencing was performed with immunoSEQ multiplex PCR; in TCRdb, only in-frame clones are kept and a portion is missing. The table includes 110,000 to 150,000 clones, 77% detected once. Between the trimmed V and J ends, which lost 3 bases and 0 bases, there was a span of 9 bases. Germline-derived CDR1 and CDR2 are SGHNT and YENEEA. The CDR3 spans 15 residues. Study findings and constraints: Roughly even sequencing depth across donors was the assumption behind the presence/absence analyses. According to a later analysis, most TCR beta chains associated with CMV appeared HLA-restricted.

Regarding this clone: Its antigen is unidentified.

This chain uses TRBV11-3 with TRBJ1-3, with TRBD1 as a possible D gene (5 bases). The source material was PBMCs. The origin of this receptor is a female donor in good health and CMV-seronegative. CDR3 in amino acids: CASSLGDSSGNTIYF. The CDR3 nucleotides are TGTGCCAGCAGCTTGGGCGACAGCTCTGGAAACACCATATATTTT.